This is a list of T cell receptor beta chains from one sample in a study of shared clonotypes between healthy human individuals. The data were produced by immunoSEQ multiplex PCR, yet TCRdb's version contains in-frame clones alone and is incomplete. The table includes nearly 600,000 clones, 95% detected once. What was sequenced was naive CD8+ T cells sorted from blood. The receptors come from a young woman in good health. CDR3s include the opening cysteine and the closing phenylalanine or tryptophan.

V gene | CDR3 length | CDR3 protein
TRBV27 | 18 | CASSLLPTGQTSSYEQYF
TRBV15 | 17 | CATSRANRLAGRNEQYF
TRBV6-4 | 14 | CASSDRWNTGELFF
TRBV5-6 | 15 | CASSSTGEGGQPQHF
TRBV2 | 15 | CASSEALPTNEKLFF
TRBV14 | 16 | CASSPVPWTVDTEAFF
TRBV9 | 14 | CASSVSWGTDTQYF
TRBV5-6 | 17 | CASSLARDPSSYNEQFF
TRBV2 | 17 | CASSEALAGKYNSPLHF
TRBV18 | 16 | CASSPREQGYQETQYF
TRBV21-1 | 16 | CASTLETGPRPGELFF
TRBV28 | 15 | CASSRTKSSYNEQFF
TRBV11-2 | 14 | CASSLGVANQPQHF
TRBV5-1 | 15 | CASSLGMREYNEQFF
TRBV5-4 | 18 | CASSVGRLLGDLNTEAFF
TRBV7-8 | 15 | CASSLGAGSKETQYF
TRBV28 | 14 | CASSLPRRSYEQYF
TRBV7-2 | 17 | CASSRGRIFNSNQPQHF
TRBV11-2 | 13 | CASSLWTEETQYF
TRBV5-1 | 16 | CASSLEDRGAGNTIYF
TRBV5-6 | 13 | CASSFAYTDTQYF
TRBV5-8 | 17 | CASSLTLALVSTGELFF
TRBV6-1 | 14 | CASSWEEGDTEAFF
TRBV7-9 | 14 | CASSLQGSNQPQHF
TRBV5-4 | 14 | CASSFGRGYTEAFF
TRBV6-6 | 15 | CASSDLAGGAYEQYF
TRBV19 | 19 | CASSIRLAGGVQNTGELFF
TRBV25-1 | 14 | CASSEYLGSYEQYF
TRBV11-2 | 15 | CASSLGPRRTDTQYF
TRBV27 | 13 | CASSRTGAYEQYF
TRBV6-1 | 12 | CASRRGVLGYTF
TRBV7-2 | 16 | CASSSGGRLGAYEQYF
TRBV27 | 14 | CASSLLTGMAEAFF
TRBV27 | 11 | CASSFAGELFF
TRBV27 | 17 | CASSLGTGAYSNQPQHF
TRBV7-6 | 12 | CASSSGQETQYF
TRBV11-2 | 14 | CASTPGQGIYEQYF
TRBV5-1 | 15 | CASSWDSGLMGTIYF
TRBV4-1 | 16 | CASSPRDRRPGGELFF
TRBV28 | 16 | CASSFVLADSYNEQFF
TRBV4-1 | 16 | CASSQLGQSNQETQYF
TRBV27 | 14 | CASSLYPDAFEQYF
TRBV28 | 16 | CASRTGLAGDRGTQYF
TRBV9 | 16 | CASSVVGGRPGDTQYF
TRBV5-1 | 15 | CASSLSQGQDEKLFF
TRBV2 | 14 | CASSVSGANNEQFF
TRBV27 | 14 | CASSWDRSSYEQYF
TRBV6-1 | 14 | CATSSIGGYNEQFF
TRBV27 | 11 | CASIEAGELFF
TRBV20-1 | 11 | CSADLSSEQYF
TRBV27 | 11 | CASRNTGELFF
TRBV15 | 15 | CATSRRSGVSYEQYF
TRBV6-4 | 13 | CASSETLNTEAFF
TRBV4-1 | 15 | CASSQDPSNSYEQYF
TRBV13 | 16 | CASRGMGTGAYNEQFF